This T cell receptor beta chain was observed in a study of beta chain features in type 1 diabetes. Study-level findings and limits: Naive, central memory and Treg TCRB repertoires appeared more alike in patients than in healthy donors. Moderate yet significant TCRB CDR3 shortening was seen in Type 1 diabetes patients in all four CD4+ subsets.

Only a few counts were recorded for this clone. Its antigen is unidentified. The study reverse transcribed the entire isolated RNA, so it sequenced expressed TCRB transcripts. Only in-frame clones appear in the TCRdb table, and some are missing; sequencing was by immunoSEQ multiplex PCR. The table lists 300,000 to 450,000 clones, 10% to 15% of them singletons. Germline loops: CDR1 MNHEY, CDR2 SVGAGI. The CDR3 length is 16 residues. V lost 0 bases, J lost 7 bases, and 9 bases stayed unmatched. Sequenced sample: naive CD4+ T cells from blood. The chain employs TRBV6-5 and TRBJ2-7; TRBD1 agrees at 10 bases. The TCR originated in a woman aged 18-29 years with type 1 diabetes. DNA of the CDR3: TGTGCCAGCAGTTACTCGCCGGGACAGGGGACGGGGGAGCAGTACTTC. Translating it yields CASSYSPGQGTGEQYF.